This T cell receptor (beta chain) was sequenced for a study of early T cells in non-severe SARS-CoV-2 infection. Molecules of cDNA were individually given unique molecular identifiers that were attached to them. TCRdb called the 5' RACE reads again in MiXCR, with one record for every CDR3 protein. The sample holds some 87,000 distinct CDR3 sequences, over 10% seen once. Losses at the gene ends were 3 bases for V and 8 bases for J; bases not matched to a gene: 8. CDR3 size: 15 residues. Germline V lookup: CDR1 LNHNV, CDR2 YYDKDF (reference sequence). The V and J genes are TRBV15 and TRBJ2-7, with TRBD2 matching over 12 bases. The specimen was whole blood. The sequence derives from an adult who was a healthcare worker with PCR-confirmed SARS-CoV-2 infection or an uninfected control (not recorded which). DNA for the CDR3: TGTGCCACCAGCAGGGACATTGGACTAGCGGGAAAGCAGTACTTC. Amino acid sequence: CATSRDIGLAGKQYF.